This TCR beta chain was sequenced during a study of CD8 T cells in Susac syndrome. Trimming removed 6 bases from V and 0 bases from J; junction bases left unmatched: 5. CDR1 is LGHNA, CDR2 YNFKEQ, per germline. CDR3 length: 15 residues. Random hexamers were used to reverse transcribe the RNA input (0.5 to 1 ug). Across 54 Vbeta and 13 Jbeta, TCR beta CDR3 was amplified with immunoSEQ multiplex PCR. Via MiXCR, TCRdb re-called the immunoSEQ multiplex PCR reads, giving one row per CDR3 protein. The table has approximately 140,000 distinct CDR3 sequences, approximately 96% seen once. Sequencing of TCR beta covered CD8+ and CD4+ T cells obtained from blood.

The TCR comes from a human donor with multiple sclerosis. The chain carries TRBV4-2 and TRBJ2-7; TRBD1 aligns across 10 bases. Sequencing was carried out using CD4+ T cells from PBMCs. As DNA, the CDR3 is TGTGCCAGCAGGACAGGGGGCTCCTCCTCCTACGAGCAGTACTTC. Translating it yields CASRTGGSSSYEQYF.